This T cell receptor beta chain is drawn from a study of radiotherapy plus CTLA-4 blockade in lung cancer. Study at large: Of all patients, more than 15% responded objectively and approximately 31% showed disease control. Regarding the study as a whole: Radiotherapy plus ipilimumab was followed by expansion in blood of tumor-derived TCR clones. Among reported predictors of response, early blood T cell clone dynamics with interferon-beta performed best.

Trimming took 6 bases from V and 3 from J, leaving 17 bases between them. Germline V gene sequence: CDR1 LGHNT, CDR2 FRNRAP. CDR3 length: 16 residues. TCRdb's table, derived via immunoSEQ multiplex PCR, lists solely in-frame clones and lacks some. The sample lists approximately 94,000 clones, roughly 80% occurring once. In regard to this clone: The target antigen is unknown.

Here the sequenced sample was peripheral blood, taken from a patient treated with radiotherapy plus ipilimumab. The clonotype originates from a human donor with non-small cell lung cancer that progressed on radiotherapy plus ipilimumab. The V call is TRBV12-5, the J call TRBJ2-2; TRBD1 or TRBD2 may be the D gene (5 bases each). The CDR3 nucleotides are TGTGCTAGTGGCACCGGGACCTCAGCGCACACCGGGGAGCTGTTTTTT. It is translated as CASGTGTSAHTGELFF.